The clone carrying this T cell receptor (beta chain) was picked up a small number of times. A junction boundary mismatches the germline segment, possibly from a read error. Next came a second PCR, run for about 7 to 12 cycles, which used a sample-barcoded 5' primer along with a J-beta primer mix. TCRdb redid the calling of the 5' RACE reads with MiXCR, one entry per CDR3 protein. The sample has 1.8 million or so distinct CDR3 sequences; about 39% are singletons. This CDR3 is 14 amino acids long. Germline V gives CDR1 SEHNR, CDR2 FQNEAQ (reference sequence). This record comes from a study of blood T cells in healthy people across ages. No fewer than 5 micrograms of total RNA were isolated from every sample.

This TCR was recovered from a human donor in good health. V is TRBV7-9 and J is TRBJ2-1; possible D gene TRBD2, 6 bases. Sample: blood. This chain's CDR3 is CAGSPRLDYNEQFF. The DNA of the CDR3 is TGTGCCGGCAGCCCAAGACTAGACTACAATGAGCAGTTCTTC.